One and the same sample provided the 18 T cell receptor beta chains below, sequenced in a study of blood T cell repertoires in COVID-19 (TCRdb year 2020). The library was generated by the immunoSEQ multiplex PCR assay. The table was pulled from immuneACCESS by TCRdb, which kept in-frame rearrangements only. Such tables lose some clones; where checked, under half of the loss comes from unresolved V genes, and the rest has no known cause. The table for this sample lists tens of thousands of clones; around 93% of them were counted only once. Around 2.3% of the sample goes to the ten largest clones. The sample consisted of peripheral blood. Source of these receptors: a human donor with active COVID-19. The donor label of this sample is uncertain.

This chain uses TRBV9 with TRBJ2-1; 8 bases align to TRBD1. The CDR3 runs 17 residues. J lost 3 bases, V lost 0 bases, and 8 bases had no gene match. Per the germline V gene, CDR1 is SGDLS and CDR2 is YYNGEE. In DNA, the CDR3 is TGTGCCAGCAGCGTAGAGGGGACAGGCCTCAACTACAATGAGCAGTTCTTC. Translation: CASSVEGTGLNYNEQFF. Drawing the rest from reference TRBV9 and TRBJ2-1, the complete variable domain is DSGVTQTPKHLITATGQRVTLRCSPRSGDLSVYWYQQSLDQGLQFLIQYYNGEERAKGNILERFSAQQFPDLHSELNLSSLELGDSALYFCASSVEGTGLNYNEQFFGPGTRLTVL.

This clone came up once. The V and J genes are TRBV15 and TRBJ1-2, with D tentatively TRBD1 (6 bases). The CDR3 totals 15 residues. V lost 0 bases, J lost 6 bases, and 14 bases lay in between. Germline lookup yields CDR1 LNHNV and CDR2 YYDKDF (reference sequence). CDR3 protein: CATSRDRGALDGYTF. For the CDR3, the DNA is TGTGCCACCAGCAGAGATCGGGGGGCTTTGGATGGCTACACCTTC.

The chain couples TRBV7-2 to TRBJ1-1, with D perhaps matching TRBD1 (5 bases). V lost 3 bases and J 4 bases, leaving 9 bases between the germline ends. CDR3 length equals 13 residues. The V gene's germline CDR1 is SGHTA and CDR2 FQGNSA. Here the CDR3 reads CASSFYGGTEAFF. CDR3 nucleotide sequence: TGTGCCAGCAGCTTTTACGGGGGCACTGAAGCTTTCTTT.

The V call is TRBV6-5, the J call TRBJ2-3; 7 nucleotides line up with TRBD2. Trimming cost V 5 bases and J 2 bases; bases outside gene matches: 4. The length of the CDR3 is 14 residues. Looked up from germline, CDR1 is MNHEY and CDR2 is SVGAGI. For the CDR3, the DNA is TGTGCCAGCAGTCCCAGCGGGACCACAGATACGCAGTATTTT. It yields the protein CASSPSGTTDTQYF.

This chain joins TRBV19 and TRBJ2-3, with D possibly being TRBD1 (5 bases). This CDR3 is built from 16 residues. The V gene's germline CDR1 is LNHDA and CDR2 SQIVND (reference sequence). V dropped 1 base and J dropped 3 bases, with 14 bases sitting between them. The CDR3 loop is CASSIGGRVWTDTQYF. The CDR3 region has the DNA TGTGCCAGTAGTATAGGCGGCAGGGTATGGACAGATACGCAGTATTTT.

This chain connects TRBV11-2 to TRBJ1-1, with D perhaps TRBD1 (6 bases). This CDR3 comprises 16 residues. Germline V gene lookup returns CDR1 SGHAT and CDR2 FQNNGV. Trimming removed 4 bases at V and 6 bases at J, with 21 bases between. The CDR3 DNA sequence: TGTGCCAGCAGCTCCGATACAGGGATCAGCGGTTCTGAAGCTTTCTTT. This translates into CASSSDTGISGSEAFF. The full variable domain, completed using reference TRBV11-2 and TRBJ1-1, is EAGVAQSPRYKIIEKRQSVAFWCNPISGHATLYWYQQILGQGPKLLIQFQNNGVVDDSQLPKDRFSAERLKGVDSTLKIQPAKLEDSAVYLCASSSDTGISGSEAFFGQGTRLTVV.

The genes are TRBV28 and TRBJ1-1, with D unclear. Trimming removed 8 bases from V and 0 bases from J, with 16 bases in between. This CDR3 spans 15 amino acids. Per germline, CDR1 MDHEN and CDR2 SYDVKM. The CDR3 DNA reads as TGTGCCAGCCTGACCGGTGGGGAGCTGAACACTGAAGCTTTCTTT. Encoded protein: CASLTGGELNTEAFF.

The J gene is TRBJ1-1, the V gene TRBV19, with D possibly being TRBD1 (6 bases). The CDR3 runs to 14 residues. Germline CDR1 and CDR2: LNHDA and SQIVND (reference sequence). Trimming pared 5 bases from V and 3 bases from J, leaving 13 bases between. CDR3 region: CASSLQGGYTEAFF. CDR3 sequence (DNA): TGTGCCAGTAGTTTACAGGGTGGTTACACTGAAGCTTTCTTT.

The sample holds one count of this clone. This sequence joins TRBV6-5 and TRBJ2-5, with TRBD2 identical over 11 bases. Germline V gene lookup returns CDR1 MNHEY and CDR2 SVGAGI. J lost 4 bases, V lost 7 bases, and 8 bases had no gene match. The CDR3 runs 15 residues. The CDR3: CASIRIAGGPETQYF. The DNA for the CDR3 is TGTGCCAGCATCCGCATAGCGGGGGGGCCAGAGACCCAGTACTTC.

The chain is built from TRBV18 and TRBJ1-1, with 7 bases aligning to TRBD1. Germline trimming cut 6 bases from V and 0 bases from J; bases unmatched to any gene: 4. CDR1 and CDR2 (germline): KGHSH, LQKENI. This CDR3 is 14 amino acids long. CDR3 protein: CASSRGGLNTEAFF. In nucleotides, the CDR3 is TGTGCCAGCTCGCGAGGGGGCCTGAACACTGAAGCTTTCTTT.

The V call is TRBV3-1 (or the pseudogene TRBV3-2), the J call TRBJ2-1; 11 nucleotides align to TRBD2. This CDR3 contains 14 residues. CDR1 and CDR2 (germline): LGHDT, YNNKEL (reference sequence). After removal of 1 base from V and 7 bases from J, the junction contained 0 bases not matched to a gene. The CDR3 DNA reads TGTGCCAGCAGCCAAGGACTAGCGGGGAATGAGCAGTTCTTC. Its protein product is CASSQGLAGNEQFF.

The rearrangement uses TRBV6-6 and TRBJ1-1; D unclear. CDR1 is MNHNY, CDR2 SVGAGI, per germline (reference sequence). The CDR3 spans 14 residues. Trimming cost V 6 bases and J 0 bases, with 11 bases left between them. CDR3 DNA sequence: TGTGCCAGCAGGAAACAGCTAATGAACACTGAAGCTTTCTTT. Translation gives CASRKQLMNTEAFF.

The chain couples TRBV7-9 to TRBJ2-1, with 9 bases that match TRBD2. V was pared by 3 bases and J by 7 bases, with 7 bases of the junction left unmatched. From germline, CDR1 is SEHNR and CDR2 FQNEAQ (reference sequence). This CDR3 comprises 15 residues. The CDR3 bases are TGTGCCAGCAGCTTTGGAGCGGGGGGCCAAAATGAGCAGTTCTTC. It is translated as CASSFGAGGQNEQFF. Complete variable domain (other parts from reference TRBV7-9 and TRBJ2-1): DTGVSQNPRHKITKRGQNVTFRCDPISEHNRLYWYRQTLGQGPEFLTYFQNEAQLEKSRLLSDRFSAERPKGSFSTLEIQRTEQGDSAMYLCASSFGAGGQNEQFFGPGTRLTVL.

This chain connects TRBV7-9 to TRBJ2-3; no clear D gene. This CDR3 region has 14 residues. The V gene's germline CDR1 is SEHNR and CDR2 FQNEAQ (reference sequence). V was pared by 1 base and J by 6 bases, with 11 bases between. CDR3 in amino acids: CASSLEPLRDTQYF. The CDR3 DNA follows: TGTGCCAGCAGCTTAGAACCGCTGCGGGATACGCAGTATTTT.

The chain has TRBV7-9 and TRBJ1-2; 7 positions agree with TRBD1. V lost 7 bases, J lost 4 bases, and 9 bases stayed unmatched. CDR1 and CDR2 (germline): SEHNR, FQNEAQ (reference sequence). The length of the CDR3 is 14 residues. CDR3 sequence: CASIQTGAGYGYTF. The DNA for the CDR3 is TGTGCCAGCATCCAAACAGGGGCTGGCTATGGCTACACCTTC.

The chain is built from TRBV18 and TRBJ1-1; a weak D match, TRBD1 (6 bases). Germline loops: CDR1 KGHSH, CDR2 LQKENI. The length of the CDR3 is 14 residues. V was pared by 3 bases and J by 5 bases, with 13 bases between. The CDR3 spells CASSPQSTGTEAFF. CDR3 nucleotide sequence: TGTGCCAGCTCACCGCAGAGTACAGGGACTGAAGCTTTCTTT.

The chain has TRBV5-1 and TRBJ1-4; 8 bases line up with TRBD1. CDR3 length: 14 amino acids. Trimming cost V 5 bases and J 3 bases; bases outside gene matches: 3. Germline loops: CDR1 SGHRS, CDR2 YFSETQ. CDR3 in amino acids: CASRQGAPNEKLFF. CDR3 coding DNA: TGCGCCAGCAGGCAGGGGGCCCCTAATGAAAAACTGTTTTTT. The full variable domain, rest sourced from reference TRBV5-1 and TRBJ1-4, is KAGVTQTPRYLIKTRGQQVTLSCSPISGHRSVSWYQQTPGQGLQFLFEYFSETQRNKGNFPGRFSGRQFSNSRSEMNVSTLELGDSALYLCASRQGAPNEKLFFGSGTQLSVL.

The chain combines TRBV9 with TRBJ2-5; TRBD2 matches at 11 bases. The trim removed 3 bases at V and 3 bases at J, leaving 7 bases unmatched. This CDR3 is built from 16 residues. The V gene's germline CDR1 is SGDLS and CDR2 YYNGEE. The CDR3 protein is CASSAYSGGAEETQYF. CDR3 DNA sequence: TGTGCCAGCAGCGCATATAGCGGGGGGGCCGAAGAGACCCAGTACTTC. The full variable domain, completed using reference TRBV9 and TRBJ2-5, is DSGVTQTPKHLITATGQRVTLRCSPRSGDLSVYWYQQSLDQGLQFLIQYYNGEERAKGNILERFSAQQFPDLHSELNLSSLELGDSALYFCASSAYSGGAEETQYFGPGTRLLVL.